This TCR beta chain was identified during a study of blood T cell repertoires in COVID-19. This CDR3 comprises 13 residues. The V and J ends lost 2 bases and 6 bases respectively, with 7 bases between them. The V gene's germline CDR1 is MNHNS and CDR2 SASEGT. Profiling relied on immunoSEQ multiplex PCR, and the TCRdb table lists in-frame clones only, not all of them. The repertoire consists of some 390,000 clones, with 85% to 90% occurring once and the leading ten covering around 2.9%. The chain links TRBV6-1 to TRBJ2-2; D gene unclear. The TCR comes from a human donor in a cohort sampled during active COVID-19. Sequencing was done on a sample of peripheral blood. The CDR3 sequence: CASSEMSPGELFF. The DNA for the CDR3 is TGTGCCAGCAGTGAAATGAGTCCCGGGGAGCTGTTTTTT.